Presented here are 20 T cell receptor beta chains from one specimen sequenced in a study of blood T cells in healthy people across ages. A second PCR of 7 to 11 cycles used a sample-barcoded 5' primer and a J-beta primer mix. Via MiXCR, TCRdb re-called the 5' RACE reads, giving one row per CDR3 protein. The table records fewer than 1 million distinct CDR3 sequences, under 45% of them present only once. The specimen was blood. These receptors were taken from a man aged 55 to 69 in good health.

This clonotype occurred a few times. V and J are TRBV5-1 and TRBJ1-5; TRBD1 is a possible D gene (6 bases). Germline CDR1 is SGHRS and CDR2 is YFSETQ. The CDR3 is made up of 15 amino acids. Trimming shortened V by 3 bases and J by 7 bases, and 17 bases separated the two germline ends. The CDR3 loop is CASSSSGQGYQPQHF. The CDR3 nucleotides read TGCGCCAGCAGCTCCTCGGGACAAGGATACCAGCCCCAGCATTTT. Supplemented by reference TRBV5-1 and TRBJ1-5, the full variable domain reads KAGVTQTPRYLIKTRGQQVTLSCSPISGHRSVSWYQQTPGQGLQFLFEYFSETQRNKGNFPGRFSGRQFSNSRSEMNVSTLELGDSALYLCASSSSGQGYQPQHFGDGTRLSIL.

J is TRBJ1-2 and V is TRBV20-1; D may be TRBD1 (5 bases). The germline V gene has CDR1 DFQATT and CDR2 SNEGSKA (reference sequence). The CDR3 covers 14 residues. V dropped 1 base and J dropped 2 bases, with 11 bases sitting between them. The CDR3 bases are TGCAGTGCTAGAGGACAGAACACAAACTATGGCTACACCTTC. Translated, it gives CSARGQNTNYGYTF.

The table lists this clonotype with a few counts. The V gene is TRBV6-5, the J gene TRBJ1-4; 9 bases line up with TRBD1. The V and J ends lost 6 bases and 3 bases, in that order; junction bases with no gene match: 5. The germline gives CDR1 MNHEY, CDR2 SVGAGI. CDR3 length: 15 residues. CDR3 amino acids: CASRLQGAANEKLFF. The CDR3 DNA reads TGTGCCAGCAGATTACAGGGGGCGGCTAATGAAAAACTGTTTTTT.

This clonotype came up many times. The chain's CDR3 is CASSYSLAGGGQFF. The CDR3 DNA sequence: TGTGCCAGCAGTTACTCATTAGCGGGGGGTGGGCAGTTCTTC. The genes are TRBV6-6 and TRBJ2-1, with TRBD2 matching over 10 bases. Germline V CDR1 and CDR2: MNHNY, SVGAGI (reference sequence). The J segment lost 12 bases and the V segment lost 0 bases, leaving 5 bases of the junction unmatched. The CDR3 runs 14 residues.

This chain uses TRBV7-2 with TRBJ2-1, with 8 bases that match TRBD2. The V segment lost 5 bases and the J segment 4 bases; nucleotides outside the gene matches: 16. This CDR3 spans 18 amino acids. The germline CDR1 and CDR2 sequences are SGHTA and FQGNSA. CDR3 bases: TGTGCCAGCAGCCCCCGGCCCGGGGGGGCCACGGGTTACAATGAGCAGTTCTTC. This codes for CASSPRPGGATGYNEQFF.

The chain is built from TRBV9 and TRBJ1-2, with D possibly TRBD1 on 6 matching bases. In germline, CDR1 is SGDLS, CDR2 YYNGEE. This CDR3 has 16 amino acids. The V end was cut by 0 bases, the J end by 0 bases, with 12 bases between. CDR3 in DNA: TGTGCCAGCAGCGTAGGGGACACGCTCGCTAACTATGGCTACACCTTC. It is translated as CASSVGDTLANYGYTF.

The chain links TRBV28 to TRBJ2-7, with D possibly matching TRBD1 (6 bases). CDR1 is MDHEN, CDR2 SYDVKM, per germline. The V end lost 5 bases, the J end lost 8 bases, and 16 bases lay between the germline ends. The CDR3 length is 13 residues. This chain's CDR3 is CASSPPSTGKQYF. The CDR3 DNA reads as TGTGCCAGCAGTCCACCTTCTACAGGGAAGCAGTACTTC.

The chain combines TRBV28 with TRBJ2-7, with TRBD2 identical over 11 bases. Germline V gene data show CDR1 as MDHEN and CDR2 as SYDVKM. Germline trimming cut 5 bases from V and 4 bases from J; bases unmatched to any gene: 7. The CDR3 is 15 amino acids. The CDR3 sequence is CASSGLAGGRYEQYF. The CDR3 region has the DNA TGTGCCAGCAGTGGGCTAGCGGGGGGTCGTTACGAGCAGTACTTC.

This rearrangement joins TRBV20-1 to TRBJ2-7, with D maybe TRBD1 (6 bases). The CDR3 runs to 15 residues. The germline V gene encodes CDR1 DFQATT and CDR2 SNEGSKA (reference sequence). V was cut by 7 bases and J by 0 bases, with 19 bases left in between. This CDR3 is CSGTPATGISYEQYF. The CDR3 region has the DNA TGCAGTGGGACCCCGGCGACAGGCATCTCCTACGAGCAGTACTTC.

This clonotype was picked up a small number of times. CDR3 sequence reads: CRATGDYGYTF. DNA of the CDR3: TGCAGGGCGACAGGAGACTATGGCTACACCTTC. This chain links TRBV20-1 with TRBJ1-2; a possible D gene is TRBD1 (6 bases). The CDR3 contains 11 residues. Germline V gene sequence: CDR1 DFQATT, CDR2 SNEGSKA (reference sequence).

The chain combines TRBV4-1 with TRBJ2-5; 8 bases map to TRBD2. Germline trimming cut 2 bases from V and 2 bases from J; bases unmatched to any gene: 7. Germline-derived CDR1 and CDR2 are MGHRA and YSYEKL. CDR3 length: 16 amino acids. The CDR3 spells CASSQTRRGGQETQYF. CDR3 bases: TGCGCCAGCAGCCAAACCAGACGCGGGGGGCAAGAGACCCAGTACTTC.

This clonotype was found a few times. The chain is built from TRBV27 and TRBJ1-6, with D unclear. This CDR3 is 15 amino acids long. The V gene's germline CDR1 is MNHEY and CDR2 SMNVEV (reference sequence). V was trimmed by 2 bases and J by 4 bases, leaving 9 bases between them. The CDR3: CASSLTTRYNSPLHF. The CDR3 nucleotides are TGTGCCAGCAGTTTAACTACAAGATATAATTCACCCCTCCACTTT.

CDR3 DNA: TGTGCCAGCAGCTTACTAGCGGGGAATTACAATGAGCAGTTCTTC. Translated, it gives CASSLLAGNYNEQFF. The V gene is TRBV11-3, the J gene TRBJ2-1, with TRBD2 identical over 9 bases. This CDR3 is 15 amino acids long. V trimming: 2 bases; J trimming: 4 bases; junction bases outside the gene matches: 3. The germline CDR1 and CDR2 sequences are SGHNT and YENEEA.

CDR3 nucleotides: TGTGCCAGCAGTGACCGAGCGGGAAAACTGTTTTTT. This codes for CASSDRAGKLFF. The chain recombines TRBV25-1 with TRBJ1-4; D unresolved. Trimming took 3 bases from V and 10 from J, leaving 9 bases between them. Per germline, CDR1 MGHDK and CDR2 SYGVNS. This CDR3 contains 12 residues.

The chain uses TRBV4-1 and TRBJ2-5, with 8 positions matching TRBD2. V trimming: 0 bases; J trimming: 0 bases; junction bases outside the gene matches: 3. This CDR3 has 16 residues. The germline CDR1 and CDR2 sequences are MGHRA and YSYEKL. The CDR3 here is CASSQEPGGYQETQYF. The CDR3, as DNA: TGCGCCAGCAGCCAAGAACCGGGGGGGTACCAAGAGACCCAGTACTTC.

The sample holds a few counts of this clonotype. The J gene is TRBJ2-1, the V gene TRBV6-2 or TRBV6-3, with 10 bases that match TRBD2. Germline CDR1 is MNHEY and CDR2 is SVGEGT. J lost 13 bases, V lost 2 bases, and 8 bases had no gene match. The CDR3 length is 14 residues. This CDR3 is CASSYDLAGALQFF. The CDR3 nucleotides read TGTGCCAGCAGTTACGATCTAGCGGGGGCCCTCCAGTTCTTC.

This chain joins TRBV5-1 and TRBJ2-5; 8 positions agree with TRBD1. The germline gives CDR1 SGHRS, CDR2 YFSETQ. With 2 bases clipped from V and 4 bases from J, the junction kept 7 bases outside the gene matches. This CDR3 spans 15 amino acids. CDR3 loop: CASSFGRGRRETQYF. The DNA for the CDR3 is TGCGCCAGCAGCTTTGGCAGGGGGCGCCGAGAGACCCAGTACTTC.

This clonotype was picked up a small number of times. DNA for the CDR3: TGTGCCAGCAGCCAGGGTTCGGCTAATGAAAAACTGTTTTTT. Its translation is CASSQGSANEKLFF. This chain connects TRBV11-2 to TRBJ1-4, with TRBD1 as a possible D gene (5 bases). Per germline, CDR1 SGHAT and CDR2 FQNNGV. V was cut by 5 bases and J by 3 bases, with 10 bases left in between. This CDR3 is built from 14 residues.

The chain employs TRBV2 and TRBJ1-2; TRBD1 aligns across 8 bases. Per germline, CDR1 SNHLY and CDR2 FYNNEI. Trimming cost V 11 bases and J 6 bases; bases outside gene matches: 8. The CDR3 is 12 amino acids. The CDR3 loop reads CAGGTGGNGYTF. The CDR3 DNA is TGTGCCGGGGGGACAGGAGGCAATGGCTACACCTTC.

The rearrangement links TRBV6-1 to TRBJ2-1, with D possibly being TRBD1 or TRBD2 (6 bases each). Germline V lookup: CDR1 MNHNS, CDR2 SASEGT. CDR3 length equals 15 residues. The V end was cut by 4 bases, the J end by 4 bases, with 14 bases between. The CDR3 nucleotides read TGTGCCAGCAGTGCGGGGGCAGGACAATACAATGAGCAGTTCTTC. Translated, it gives CASSAGAGQYNEQFF.